The next 7 T cell receptor beta chains were all read from a single sample in a study of cytomegalovirus exposure and HLA in healthy donors. The PCR had 60 Vbeta and 13 Jbeta primers. Clones were read by immunoSEQ multiplex PCR, and TCRdb kept only the in-frame ones, dropping some. Counted here are roughly 92,000 clones, about 80% occurring once; the ten biggest clones make up approximately 31%. The sample comprised PBMCs. Receptors were obtained from a man aged 50 to 59 in good health and CMV-seropositive.

This clone was found once. The V and J genes are TRBV5-1 and TRBJ1-6; D gene ambiguous. Looked up from germline, CDR1 is SGHRS and CDR2 is YFSETQ. This CDR3 is built from 14 residues. Trimming removed 1 base at V and 10 bases at J, with 12 bases between. As DNA, the CDR3 is TGCGCCAGCAGCTTGACCGAAGTAGTCTCACCCCTCCACTTT. Its translation: CASSLTEVVSPLHF.

The chain uses TRBV19 and TRBJ2-5, with D possibly being TRBD2 (5 bases). The V gene lost 3 bases and the J gene lost 4 bases, with 9 bases spanning the gap. The CDR3 spans 13 residues. Germline CDR1 is LNHDA and CDR2 is SQIVND (reference sequence). CDR3 coding DNA: TGTGCCAGTAGTATTCCCGCGGGAGAGACCCAGTACTTC. Protein: CASSIPAGETQYF.

This rearrangement joins TRBV6-6 to TRBJ2-5; the D is unclear. The J call may be in error: the DNA end matches TRBJ2-7 better. CDR3 size: 12 residues. The germline CDR1 and CDR2 sequences are MNHNY and SVGAGI (reference sequence). As DNA, the CDR3 is TGTGCCAGTACGGCTAGCTCCTACGAGCAGTACTTC. Its translation: CASTASSYEQYF.

The chain recombines TRBV6-5 with TRBJ2-5; 12 bases are a match to TRBD2. The J call may not be correct, given that the DNA end is closer to TRBJ2-7. Germline loops: CDR1 MNHEY, CDR2 SVGAGI. The CDR3 is 15 amino acids. This chain's CDR3 is CASTRLAGESYEQYF. CDR3 in DNA: TGTGCCAGCACAAGACTAGCGGGAGAGTCTTACGAGCAGTACTTC.

The chain joins TRBV6-4 to TRBJ1-5; perhaps TRBD1 as D (5 bases). Per germline, CDR1 MRHNA and CDR2 SNTAGT. The CDR3 covers 13 residues. The germline V and J ends were trimmed by 6 bases and 9 bases, with 15 bases remaining between them. The CDR3 DNA reads TGTGCCAGCAGCGTGGACACCCTTTGGCCCCAGCATTTT. It specifies CASSVDTLWPQHF.

The CDR3 sequence: CASSGIQGTSGNTIYF. CDR3 nucleotide sequence: TGTGCCAGCAGTGGGATACAGGGAACCTCTGGAAACACCATATATTTT. The rearrangement uses TRBV6-1 and TRBJ1-3, with D perhaps matching TRBD1 (6 bases). Trimming removed 4 bases from V and 0 bases from J, with 13 bases in between. The CDR3 contains 16 residues. CDR1 and CDR2 from the germline V gene are MNHNS and SASEGT.

This chain joins TRBV19 and TRBJ1-1, with D tentatively TRBD1 (6 bases). This CDR3 spans 16 amino acids. V was shortened by 3 bases and J by 1 base, with 15 bases between the two germline ends. Germline values: CDR1 LNHDA, CDR2 SQIVND (reference sequence). CDR3 in DNA: TGTGCCAGTAGTATTCGGTCCGGACAGACGAACACTGAAGCTTTCTTT. Protein product: CASSIRSGQTNTEAFF. The whole variable domain, remainder taken from reference TRBV19 and TRBJ1-1, is DGGITQSPKYLFRKEGQNVTLSCEQNLNHDAMYWYRQDPGQGLRLIYYSQIVNDFQKGDIAEGYSVSREKKESFPLTVTSAQKNPTAFYLCASSIRSGQTNTEAFFGQGTRLTVV.